The rows below give T cell receptor beta chains drawn from one sample of a study of vaccination and CD4 T cells after COVID-19. Their cognate antigens are unknown. TCRdb re-called the PCR reads with MiXCR, one entry per CDR3 protein. The table shows some 15,000 distinct CDR3 sequences, with approximately 54% occurring only once. The starting material was CD4+ T cells from blood, cultured in vitro, obtained about 7 months after SARS-CoV-2 vaccination. The receptors shown here come from a human donor who had recovered from COVID-19. CDR3s include the opening cysteine and the closing phenylalanine or tryptophan. A D gene is named only where the DNA matches it firmly. Not every row has a clone size; where given, it reads once, few, many or a size class.

TRBJ2-7,NA,NA,TRBV15,TGTGCCACCAGCAGCAGGGACAAGGGATCCTACGAGCAGTACTTC,CATSSRDKGSYEQYF
TRBJ2-1,NA,TRBD2,TRBV24-1,TGTGCCACCAGTGATTTGCCCCTAGCGGGAGGGCGGAATGAGCAGTTCTTC,CATSDLPLAGGRNEQFF
TRBJ1-6,few,TRBD1,TRBV6-1,TGTGCCAGCAGTGAATGGGACAGGGTTTCACCCCTCCACTTT,CASSEWDRVSPLHF
TRBJ2-7,NA,TRBD1,TRBV4-1,TGCGCCAGCAGCCAACCGGGACAGGAGAGCCTACGGCAGTACTTC,CASSQPGQESLRQYF
TRBJ1-6,few,NA,TRBV15,TGTGCCACCAGCAGAGATTTCGACAGCTATAATTCACCCCTCCACTTT,CATSRDFDSYNSPLHF
TRBJ1-2,few,TRBD1,TRBV6-1,TGTGCCAGCACCCCGGGACAGGGGGCCAGGGGCTACACCTTC,CASTPGQGARGYTF
TRBJ2-2,NA,NA,TRBV11-2,TGTGCCAGCAGCAAAGTGGGGGGGCGGACCGGGGAGCTGTTTTTT,CASSKVGGRTGELFF
TRBJ2-1,once,TRBD1,TRBV20-1,TGCAGTGCTAGTGAGACAGGGGGCTACAATGAGCAGTTCTTC,CSASETGGYNEQFF
TRBJ1-1,NA,NA,TRBV20-1,TGCAGTGCTTCCTCTCAGTGGAACACTGAAGCTTTCTTT,CSASSQWNTEAFF
TRBJ2-7,NA,NA,TRBV20-1,TGCAGTGCTAGAGAGGGTGGGTACTCCTACGAGCAGTACTTC,CSAREGGYSYEQYF
TRBJ1-1,NA,NA,TRBV28,TGTGCCAGCAGTTTAGGGGGGGCTGGTGGTCGGACTGAAGCTTTCTTT,CASSLGGAGGRTEAFF
TRBJ2-7,few,TRBD2,TRBV10-3,TGTGCCATCAGTGAGTCCGGCGGGGGTAAACAGTACTTC,CAISESGGGKQYF
TRBJ1-5,NA,NA,TRBV10-3,TGTGCCATCAGTGAGTCTTCGCCCTTGACGGATAGCAATCAGCCCCAGCATTTT,CAISESSPLTDSNQPQHF
TRBJ2-5,NA,TRBD1,TRBV20-1,TGCAGTGCTAGCTCAGGGGGCGCGGAGACCCAGTACTTC,CSASSGGAETQYF
TRBJ2-7,NA,TRBD1,TRBV7-9,TGTGCCAGCAGCCCGACCCCCGGGACAGGAGGCTACGAGCAGTACTTC,CASSPTPGTGGYEQYF
TRBJ2-7,few,NA,TRBV2,TGTGCCAGCAATCGAGACTTATTCTCCTACGAGCAGTACTTC,CASNRDLFSYEQYF
TRBJ2-5,few,NA,TRBV6-4,TGTGCCAGCAGTGGAGACAGGTACCAAGAGACCCAGTACTTC,CASSGDRYQETQYF
TRBJ1-5,NA,NA,TRBV7-3,TGTGCCAGCAGCTCGAACCTCCGGGAGGAAGGGCAGCCCCAGCATTTT,CASSSNLREEGQPQHF
TRBJ1-5,NA,TRBD1,TRBV2,TGTGCCAGCAGGGACAGGGAACAGCCCCAGCATTTT,CASRDREQPQHF
TRBJ2-5,medium-sized,NA,TRBV6-5,TGTGCCAGCAGTTACTCAACAGGGAACCGAGAGACCCAGTACTTC,CASSYSTGNRETQYF
TRBJ2-7,NA,NA,TRBV7-2,TGTGCCAGCAGCCTTGATACCTACGAGCAGTACTTC,CASSLDTYEQYF
TRBJ1-1,few,NA,TRBV20-1,TGCAGTGCTCGACCTTGGGACACTGAAGCTTTCTTT,CSARPWDTEAFF
TRBJ2-5,NA,TRBD1,TRBV11-3,TGTGCCAGCAGCTTAGGACCTACAGGGGTCTCGGAGACCCAGTACTTC,CASSLGPTGVSETQYF
TRBJ2-7,NA,NA,TRBV20-1,TGCAGTGCTAGAGATTCCGGGGGCTACGAGCAGTACTTC,CSARDSGGYEQYF